The rows below give T cell receptor beta chains drawn from one sample of a study of shared clonotypes between healthy human individuals. Method: immunoSEQ multiplex PCR; TCRdb's copy keeps in-frame clones and lacks some. The sample holds approximately 980,000 clones, 76% seen once. Sample: memory CD4+ T cells sorted from blood. These TCRs come from a man between 18 and 29 years old in good health. Each CDR3 is given without its conserved first and last residue. Each record gives: D gene, J gene, V gene, clone size, CDR3 protein. The D gene is left open where the match is weak. For some rows the clone size is stated as once, few or many, or as a class when expanded; others skip it.

D gene: TRBD1; J gene: TRBJ1-2; V gene: TRBV7-2; clone size: .; CDR3 protein: ASSLARGDRVHGYT
D gene: .; J gene: TRBJ1-5; V gene: TRBV9; clone size: .; CDR3 protein: ASSVDGRDNQPQH
D gene: TRBD1; J gene: TRBJ1-1; V gene: TRBV6-6; clone size: .; CDR3 protein: ASSSTGVTEAF
D gene: TRBD1; J gene: TRBJ1-2; V gene: TRBV28; clone size: .; CDR3 protein: ASSFHRGPNYGYT
D gene: .; J gene: TRBJ2-5; V gene: TRBV27; clone size: .; CDR3 protein: ASSLTGIRQETQY
D gene: .; J gene: TRBJ2-7; V gene: TRBV27; clone size: .; CDR3 protein: ASSLTGPAYEQY
D gene: .; J gene: TRBJ1-2; V gene: TRBV10-2; clone size: .; CDR3 protein: ASSDGGTYGYT
D gene: .; J gene: TRBJ1-2; V gene: TRBV5-5; clone size: .; CDR3 protein: ASSFSPNYGYT
D gene: .; J gene: TRBJ1-4; V gene: TRBV19; clone size: once; CDR3 protein: ASSIGGGGEKLF
D gene: TRBD2; J gene: TRBJ2-5; V gene: TRBV18; clone size: .; CDR3 protein: ASSPSGLAGVVTQY
D gene: .; J gene: TRBJ2-2; V gene: TRBV5-1; clone size: .; CDR3 protein: ASSFRDGNTGELF
D gene: .; J gene: TRBJ2-2; V gene: TRBV29-1; clone size: .; CDR3 protein: RVEDSIARPTGELF
D gene: .; J gene: TRBJ2-7; V gene: TRBV28; clone size: .; CDR3 protein: ASSLGLTYEQY
D gene: .; J gene: TRBJ2-3; V gene: TRBV6-5; clone size: few; CDR3 protein: ASRPGVSPNTQY
D gene: .; J gene: TRBJ2-5; V gene: TRBV7-2; clone size: once; CDR3 protein: ASSLLQETQY
D gene: .; J gene: TRBJ2-5; V gene: TRBV6-5; clone size: .; CDR3 protein: ARGEGETQY
D gene: TRBD2; J gene: TRBJ2-1; V gene: TRBV6-6; clone size: .; CDR3 protein: ASSFGTSGNNEQF
D gene: .; J gene: TRBJ2-5; V gene: TRBV28; clone size: .; CDR3 protein: ASTGQKKLETQY
D gene: .; J gene: TRBJ2-3; V gene: TRBV29-1; clone size: .; CDR3 protein: SVRRGTDTQY
D gene: .; J gene: TRBJ1-1; V gene: TRBV30; clone size: .; CDR3 protein: AWSGTEAF
D gene: .; J gene: TRBJ2-2; V gene: TRBV11-1; clone size: many; CDR3 protein: ASSSGAGRGPTGELF
D gene: .; J gene: TRBJ2-1; V gene: TRBV5-1; clone size: .; CDR3 protein: ASSLGYVLHEQF
D gene: TRBD1; J gene: TRBJ1-3; V gene: TRBV9; clone size: .; CDR3 protein: ASSGQGGLSGNTIY
D gene: .; J gene: TRBJ2-5; V gene: TRBV5-4; clone size: .; CDR3 protein: ASSFQTKNQETQY
D gene: .; J gene: TRBJ1-1; V gene: TRBV7-8; clone size: once; CDR3 protein: ASSLAGGGWSTEAF
D gene: .; J gene: TRBJ2-2; V gene: TRBV6-5; clone size: once; CDR3 protein: ASRNQGNTGELF
D gene: .; J gene: TRBJ2-7; V gene: TRBV11-3; clone size: .; CDR3 protein: ASSLEVDSSSYEQY
D gene: .; J gene: TRBJ2-7; V gene: TRBV19; clone size: few; CDR3 protein: ASSIGATYEQY
D gene: .; J gene: TRBJ2-7; V gene: TRBV5-1; clone size: .; CDR3 protein: ASSLAGGFVFYEQY
D gene: TRBD1; J gene: TRBJ2-7; V gene: TRBV15; clone size: few; CDR3 protein: ATSRPGQGVYEQY
D gene: .; J gene: TRBJ1-4; V gene: TRBV18; clone size: .; CDR3 protein: ASSPPVGRTEKLF
D gene: .; J gene: TRBJ1-5; V gene: TRBV30; clone size: few; CDR3 protein: AWSSGRKSQPQH
D gene: .; J gene: TRBJ2-7; V gene: TRBV30; clone size: .; CDR3 protein: AWSKDFFQY
D gene: .; J gene: TRBJ2-3; V gene: TRBV10-2; clone size: .; CDR3 protein: ASTSTDTQY
D gene: .; J gene: TRBJ1-5; V gene: TRBV30; clone size: .; CDR3 protein: AWGQPDQPQH
D gene: TRBD1; J gene: TRBJ2-1; V gene: TRBV4-2; clone size: .; CDR3 protein: ASSQRDSLYNEQF
D gene: TRBD1; J gene: TRBJ1-2; V gene: TRBV6-5; clone size: .; CDR3 protein: ASSSGQGVLGGYT
D gene: TRBD1; J gene: TRBJ1-2; V gene: TRBV18; clone size: .; CDR3 protein: ASSLLRDSVGYT
D gene: TRBD1; J gene: TRBJ2-3; V gene: TRBV5-1; clone size: .; CDR3 protein: ASRPDRGRSTDTQY
D gene: .; J gene: TRBJ1-3; V gene: TRBV10-3; clone size: .; CDR3 protein: AISESSQGGNTIY
D gene: TRBD2; J gene: TRBJ2-5; V gene: TRBV7-9; clone size: .; CDR3 protein: ASSRTSKETQY
D gene: .; J gene: TRBJ2-1; V gene: TRBV28; clone size: .; CDR3 protein: ASRARHNEQF